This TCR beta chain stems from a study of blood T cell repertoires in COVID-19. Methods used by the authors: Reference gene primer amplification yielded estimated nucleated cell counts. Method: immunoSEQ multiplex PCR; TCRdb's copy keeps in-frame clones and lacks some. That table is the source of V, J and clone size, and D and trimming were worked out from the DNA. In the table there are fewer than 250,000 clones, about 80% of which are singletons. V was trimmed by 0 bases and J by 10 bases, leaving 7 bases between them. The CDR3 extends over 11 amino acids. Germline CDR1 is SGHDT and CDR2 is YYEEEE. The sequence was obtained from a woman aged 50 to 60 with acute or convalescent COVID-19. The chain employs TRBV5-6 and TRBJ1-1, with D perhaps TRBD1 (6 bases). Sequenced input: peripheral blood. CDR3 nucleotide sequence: TGTGCCAGCAGCTTGGGAGGGGGAGCTTTCTTT. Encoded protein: CASSLGGGAFF.